Described below is a single TCR beta chain sequence and its context. In its sample, this clone was seen a few times. Its antigen is still unknown. Per-nucleotide qualities are absent, and no much larger clonotype sits a single base away. TCRbeta CDR3 regions were amplified from genomic DNA by means of the immunoSEQ Assay, a bias-controlled multiplex PCR. In the source study's methods: Nucleated cell counts per sample were estimated from amplification of reference gene primers within the assay. Sequence reads were collapsed and filtered to measure the absolute abundance of every unique TCRbeta CDR3 rearrangement. For each sample, productive Simpson clonality was calculated by taking the square root of Simpson's diversity index across productive rearrangements. TCRdb retrieved this table from immuneACCESS and kept in-frame rearrangements only. Not all clones are present; in checked studies, unresolved V genes account for under half, and no reason is known for the remainder. The DNA was the basis for D and trimming; V, J and clone size are from that table. The sample has 40,000 to 45,000 clones on record, 85% to 95% of them singletons. The leading ten clones occupy 8% to 10% of the sample.

This entry belongs to a study of blood T cell repertoires in COVID-19 (dated by TCRdb to 2018 to 2020). As for the study more broadly: Collaborator samples came from the United States, Italy and Spain and covered acute and convalescent phases of COVID-19. Samples were obtained from the ongoing ImmuneRACE study (first 160 participants) and from 1,254 subjects provided by 6 global collaborators. The sample metadata nearly always contained a de-identified subject ID, COVID-19 status, age in years and sex. The material from the prospective study consisted of cDNA or gDNA derived from T cells, B-cell-depleted T cells, or PBMCs. Subjects who had been exposed to COVID-19, were actively infected with it, or had recovered from it provided the deeply sampled blood TCRbeta repertoires that made up the dataset. Where HLA class I and class II types were available, the types were taken from metadata supplied by the sample provider, not from assay-based typing. The repertoires were released in a freely available public database meant as a resource for research on the immune response to SARS-CoV-2. Findings and caveats that apply to the study as a whole: The amount of clinical and demographic metadata varied by source and participant and was provided uncurated.

Measured from the cysteine to the phenylalanine, the CDR3 is 17 residues long. Just the 51-base CDR3 DNA is kept, in frame starting at base 1. Each collaborating institution followed its own protocols to collect whole blood in K2EDTA tubes. For TCRbeta analysis, collaborator samples were shipped as frozen whole blood, as isolated PBMCs, or as DNA extracted from either sample type. The specimen was peripheral blood. The sequence links TRBV1 to TRBJ1-6; the table calls TRBD1, which could not be checked here. TRBV1 is classified as a pseudogene. The receptor comes from a man aged 50 or older with active COVID-19. The nucleotides read TGCACCAGCAGCCAAGATCGTCAGGGGAGAGGACGATCACCCCTCCACTTT. This codes for CTSSQDRQGRGRSPLHF.